The 8 T cell receptor beta chains listed next were all sequenced from one sample in a study of blood T cell repertoires in COVID-19. Clones were sequenced by immunoSEQ multiplex PCR, and TCRdb holds only the in-frame ones, with some missing. There are some 210,000 clones in the sample; around 92% occur only once, and approximately 1.2% lies in the top ten. Sequenced sample: peripheral blood. The receptors were gathered from a man between 25 and 39 years old with acute or convalescent COVID-19.

The rearrangement uses TRBV6-1 and TRBJ2-7, with 11 bases matching TRBD2. Germline V gene lookup returns CDR1 MNHNS and CDR2 SASEGT. The CDR3 has 16 residues. V was clipped by 2 bases and J by 1 base; unmatched bases: 4. CDR3 loop: CASSELGTSGSYEQYF. For the CDR3, the DNA is TGTGCCAGCAGTGAACTCGGGACTAGCGGATCCTACGAGCAGTACTTC.

This clone was detected only once. J is TRBJ2-7 and V is TRBV2; D ambiguous. Germline V gene data show CDR1 as SNHLY and CDR2 as FYNNEI. The CDR3 has 12 residues. V lost 8 bases to trimming and J lost 0 bases, with 8 bases between them. The CDR3 DNA is TGTGCCAGCGGGCGTTTCTCCTACGAGCAGTACTTC. As protein: CASGRFSYEQYF.

This chain uses TRBV19 with TRBJ2-3, with TRBD2 matching 9 bases. CDR3 size: 19 residues. Per the germline V gene, CDR1 is LNHDA and CDR2 is SQIVND (reference sequence). After removal of 3 bases from V and 4 bases from J, the junction contained 17 bases not matched to a gene. CDR3 DNA: TGTGCCAGTAGTATCCGGTTGGTGTCGGCTAGCGGGACGGCAGATACGCAGTATTTT. As protein: CASSIRLVSASGTADTQYF.

V and J are TRBV5-1 and TRBJ2-5; 14 bases are shared with TRBD2. With V trimmed by 4 bases and J by 4 bases, 3 bases remained unmatched. Looked up from germline, CDR1 is SGHRS and CDR2 is YFSETQ. The CDR3 contains 15 residues. The CDR3 loop reads CASSPGLAGGETQYF. The CDR3 DNA reads TGCGCCAGCAGCCCAGGACTAGCGGGAGGAGAGACCCAGTACTTC.

The chain links TRBV28 to TRBJ2-7; TRBD1 matches at 7 bases. V was clipped by 8 bases and J by 2 bases; unmatched bases: 6. Germline CDR1 is MDHEN and CDR2 is SYDVKM. This CDR3 has 13 residues. The CDR3 nucleotides read TGTGCCAGCGGCCGACAGGGAACCTACGAGCAGTACTTC. Translation: CASGRQGTYEQYF.

This chain uses TRBV29-1 with TRBJ2-7, with 9 positions matching TRBD1. Germline CDR1 is SQVTM and CDR2 is ANQGSEA. The CDR3 spans 14 residues. J was trimmed by 2 bases and V by 4 bases; bases with no gene match: 6. CDR3 bases: TGCAGCGTTGTTCGGGACAGGGCGACCTACGAGCAGTACTTC. Amino acids: CSVVRDRATYEQYF.

The genes are TRBV5-6 and TRBJ2-5; D not certain. Trimming stripped 0 bases from V and 0 bases from J, with 6 bases between. This CDR3 is built from 14 residues. The V gene's germline CDR1 is SGHDT and CDR2 YYEEEE. The CDR3 nucleotides are TGTGCCAGCAGCTTGGTCCAGGACCAAGAGACCCAGTACTTC. It encodes CASSLVQDQETQYF.

The J gene is TRBJ2-3, the V gene TRBV5-1; 11 bases line up with TRBD1. The trim removed 4 bases at V and 3 bases at J, leaving 7 bases unmatched. The CDR3 runs to 16 residues. Germline V CDR1 and CDR2: SGHRS, YFSETQ. The CDR3 DNA is TGCGCCAGCAGCCGGACAGGGGGCCGGCGAACAGATACGCAGTATTTT. Translating it yields CASSRTGGRRTDTQYF.